This record covers a single T cell receptor (beta chain). Its antigen specificity is not known. No much larger clone is present one base from it, and per-base qualities are unavailable. Relative to germline, V is 4 bases shorter and J is 5 bases shorter, with 13 bases between their ends. The germline V gene provides CDR1 SGHDT and CDR2 YYEEEE. The CDR3 measures 14 amino acids from cysteine to phenylalanine. Only the CDR3 portion is preserved as DNA: 42 bases, with reading frame beginning at the first base. This sample was taken from a study of blood T cell repertoires in COVID-19 (dated by TCRdb to 2018 to 2020). Study-wide context: The collaborator samples originated in the United States, Italy and Spain and spanned the acute and convalescent phases of COVID-19. The material from the prospective study consisted of cDNA or gDNA derived from T cells, B-cell-depleted T cells, or PBMCs. Deeply sampled blood TCRbeta repertoires from subjects exposed to, actively infected with, or recovered from COVID-19 were included in the dataset. A freely available public database, intended as a resource for researchers studying the immune response to SARS-CoV-2, is where the repertoires were released. Samples came from the ongoing ImmuneRACE study (first 160 participants) plus 1,254 subjects from 6 global collaborators. Nearly every sample came with metadata listing a de-identified subject ID, COVID-19 status, age in years and sex. Where available, HLA class I and class II types were obtained from metadata supplied by the sample provider rather than from assay-based typing.

The full study reports these points: How much clinical and demographic metadata was included differed by source and by participant, and the metadata was provided uncurated.

In Seattle, one collaborating source enrolled patients while the infection was active and tracked those patients longitudinally over the course of disease. Collaborating institutions collected whole blood in K2EDTA tubes following their own protocols. For TCRbeta analysis, collaborators shipped samples in one of three forms: frozen whole blood, isolated PBMCs, or DNA extracted from either of those sample types. The immunoSEQ Assay, a bias-controlled multiplex PCR, was used to amplify TCRbeta CDR3 regions from genomic DNA. In the source study's methods: The number of nucleated cells in each sample was estimated from the amplification of reference gene primers within the assay. To quantify the absolute abundance of each unique TCRbeta CDR3 rearrangement, sequence reads were collapsed and filtered. For each sample, productive Simpson clonality was calculated as the square root of Simpson's diversity index over productive rearrangements. As stored in TCRdb, this immuneACCESS dataset retains in-frame rearrangements with V and J assigned. A fraction of the clones does not appear; measured against another copy, unresolved V genes explain less than half of the discrepancy, and the remainder lacks a known reason. The DNA gave D and trimming, while V, J and clone size come from that table. A total of 200,000 to 250,000 clones appear in this sample, approximately 86% of them only once. In total, the top ten clones hold more than 8.5% of the sample.

The chain is encoded by TRBV5-6 joined to TRBJ2-1; TRBD2 is a weak D gene call, 5 bases matching. This receptor was obtained from a woman in her 50s with COVID-19, enrolled during active disease. Source material: peripheral blood. The CDR3 corresponds to CASSLLGDNNEQFF. The nucleotide sequence reads TGTGCCAGCAGCCTCCTGGGAGATAACAATGAGCAGTTCTTC.